The rows below give T cell receptor beta chains drawn from one sample of a study of T cell responses to AZD1222 COVID-19 vaccine. Libraries were prepared by immunoSEQ multiplex PCR; TCRdb keeps only in-frame clonotypes and omits some of them. Of 110,000 to 150,000 clones listed, roughly 88% are singletons. Sequencing was performed on peripheral blood, taken on day 0 of AZD1222 vaccination. These receptors originate from an adult in good health. Both conserved end residues are part of each CDR3. A D gene is named only where the DNA matches it firmly. Not every row has a clone size; where given, it reads once, few, many or a size class.

d_gene | j_gene | v_gene | abundance | CDR3nt | CDR3aa
. | TRBJ2-6 | TRBV5-1 | . | TGCGCCAGCAGCCTGCTACAGGGAGGTTATTCTGGGGCCAACGTCCTGACTTTC | CASSLLQGGYSGANVLTF
TRBD1 | TRBJ1-2 | TRBV6-5 | . | TGTGCCAGCAGCTCGGGGGGACAGGGGGCGCGTGGCTACACCTTC | CASSSGGQGARGYTF
. | TRBJ1-1 | TRBV9 | . | TGTGCCAGCAGCGAACAGGGAGACAACACTGAAGCTTTCTTT | CASSEQGDNTEAFF
. | TRBJ1-4 | TRBV4-2 | . | TGTGCCAGCAGCCAGGGGGAAAAACTGTTTTTT | CASSQGEKLFF
. | TRBJ1-1 | TRBV7-9 | . | TGTGCCAGCAGCGACCCCGGCGCCGCAAGGACCACTGAAGCTTTCTTT | CASSDPGAARTTEAFF
. | TRBJ2-2 | TRBV7-9 | few | TGTGCCAGCAGCTTAGACGGTTCTAGCCCCACCGGGGAGCTGTTTTTT | CASSLDGSSPTGELFF
. | TRBJ1-3 | TRBV19 | . | TGTGCCAGTAGTCCGACAGTCTCTGGAAACACCATATATTTT | CASSPTVSGNTIYF
. | TRBJ2-1 | TRBV7-2 | . | TGTGCCAGCAGCCAAAGGGCTAGCTCAAACAATGAGCAGTTCTTC | CASSQRASSNNEQFF
. | TRBJ1-3 | TRBV28 | few | TGTGCCAGCAGCTCGACAAGGACAATCTCTGGAAACACCATATATTTT | CASSSTRTISGNTIYF
. | TRBJ2-7 | TRBV18 | . | TGTGCCAGTTCACCGGCGGGGGCCCACGAGCAGTACTTC | CASSPAGAHEQYF
. | TRBJ2-5 | TRBV5-1 | . | TGCGCCAGCAGCTTGGGGGGTGGTGTCTCGAAAGAGACCCAGTACTTC | CASSLGGGVSKETQYF
TRBD1 | TRBJ1-1 | TRBV4-1 | once | TGCGCCAGCAGCTCAAGCCAGGGGGCAGGCACTGAAGCTTTCTTT | CASSSSQGAGTEAFF
TRBD2 | TRBJ2-2 | TRBV29-1 | . | TGCAGCGCGGCGGGGGTGAACACCGGGGAGCTGTTTTTT | CSAAGVNTGELFF
. | TRBJ1-5 | TRBV4-2 | . | TGTGCCAGCAGCCCGGATCCGAGGCAGCCCCAGCATTTT | CASSPDPRQPQHF
. | TRBJ1-1 | TRBV15 | . | TGTGCCACCAGCAGAGATTGGACCACTGAAGCTTTCTTT | CATSRDWTTEAFF
. | TRBJ2-1 | TRBV5-1 | . | TGCGCCAGCAGAAGAGGGGGGCTAGGAGAGAACGGCAATGAGCAGTTCTTC | CASRRGGLGENGNEQFF
. | TRBJ1-4 | TRBV19 | few | TGTGCCAGCAAGTTTCCAGGGGAGAGTGGTGAAAAACTGTTTTTT | CASKFPGESGEKLFF
. | TRBJ2-1 | TRBV11-2 | . | TGTGCCAACAGCTTCGAGGGAGGCTCCTACAATGAGCAGTTCTTC | CANSFEGGSYNEQFF
. | TRBJ2-5 | TRBV10-3 | once | TGTGCCATCAGGACAGACAGACCTCAAGAGACCCAGTACTTC | CAIRTDRPQETQYF
TRBD1 | TRBJ2-1 | TRBV9 | once | TGTGCCAGCACTCCCTACGGACAGGATACATACAATGAGCAGTTCTTC | CASTPYGQDTYNEQFF
. | TRBJ1-4 | TRBV13 | . | TGTGCCAGCAGCTGGACGGGGGAAAAACTGTTTTTT | CASSWTGEKLFF
. | TRBJ1-3 | TRBV30 | . | TGTGCCTGGAGTCCTGGACGGCACTCTGGAAACACCATATATTTT | CAWSPGRHSGNTIYF
TRBD2 | TRBJ2-1 | TRBV27 | . | TGTGCCAGCAGTTTACTACTAGCGGGAAATGAGCAGTTCTTC | CASSLLLAGNEQFF